This T cell receptor beta chain emerged from a study of response to subunit inactivated influenza vaccine. Findings and limits, study-wide: Each seasonal influenza vaccination recruits few new T cells, the authors suggested.

Each CDR3 protein is one row after TCRdb ran MiXCR on the RT-PCR reads. In the table there are hundreds of thousands of distinct CDR3 sequences, about 14% of which are singletons. Regarding this clonotype: Its antigen remains unidentified.

V lost 6 bases and J 4 bases, leaving 17 bases between the germline ends. The CDR3 consists of 14 residues. Per the germline V gene, CDR1 is DFQATT and CDR2 is SNEGSKA (reference sequence). The V and J genes are TRBV20-1 and TRBJ2-3; perhaps D is TRBD1 or TRBD2 (6 bases each). This receptor was taken from a man aged 45-65 years who received an inactivated influenza vaccine. This specimen consisted of PBMCs from blood, obtained 14 to 15 days before vaccination. The CDR3 reads CSALRGVRPDTQYF. CDR3 bases: TGCAGTGCGTTGAGGGGGGTCCGTCCAGATACGCAGTATTTT.